Listed below are T cell receptor beta chains from one sample, sequenced in a study of human T cells and chemical hapten exposure. MiXCR was run by TCRdb on the RACE reads, yielding one entry per CDR3 protein. The sample carries 300,000 to 400,000 distinct CDR3 sequences, approximately 5.1% recorded once. The material was whole blood, obtained in connection with sensitization to the hapten diphenylcyclopropenone (DPC). The receptors derive from a woman aged 50 to 60 with alopecia areata. Some clones in this sample may be carry-over from other donors' samples. Each CDR3 is given with its conserved first and last residue. Each record gives: CDR3 DNA, CDR3 protein, V gene, clone size, D gene, J gene. A D gene is named only where the DNA matches it firmly. The listing skips clone size in some rows; elsewhere it reads once, few, many or a size class.

TGTGCCAGCAGTGCATTAGCGGGGGGGCCAGATACGCAGTATTTT	CASSALAGGPDTQYF	TRBV25-1	many	TRBD2	TRBJ2-3
TGTGTCACCGACAGGGGCACCGGGGAGCTGTTTTTT	CVTDRGTGELFF	TRBV12-3/TRBV12-4	-	TRBD1	TRBJ2-2
TGTGCCAGCAGTCCCGCCTCCGACAGGGTCGGGTATGGCTACACCTTC	CASSPASDRVGYGYTF	TRBV6-6	-	TRBD1	TRBJ1-2
TGTGCCCAGGGGGCCGAACAGGGCAGCACAGATACGCAGTATTTT	CAQGAEQGSTDTQYF	TRBV27	many	TRBD1	TRBJ2-3
TGTGCCAGCAGTTTAACTAACAGGGAATTCAATGAGCAGTTCTTC	CASSLTNREFNEQFF	TRBV12-3/TRBV12-4	few	-	TRBJ2-1
TGCGCCAGCAGCTTAAGGACAAGGGATACCGGGGAGCTGTTTTTT	CASSLRTRDTGELFF	TRBV5-1	many	-	TRBJ2-2
TGTGCCAGCAACCCTCAGAGGAGCCAAGAGACCCAGTACTTC	CASNPQRSQETQYF	TRBV2	many	-	TRBJ2-5
TGCAGTGCTAGAGAGAAGGGGCAGGGGGCCCTAAATCAGCCCCAGCATTTT	CSAREKGQGALNQPQHF	TRBV20-1	-	TRBD1	TRBJ1-5
TGTGCCAGCAGTCCAGGACCAGCGCTGAACACTGAAGCTTTCTTT	CASSPGPALNTEAFF	TRBV12-3/TRBV12-4	-	-	TRBJ1-1
TGTGCCAGCAGCTTAGCAGGATTAGTGGGGATGGGCACTGAAGCTTTCTTT	CASSLAGLVGMGTEAFF	TRBV7-8	few	-	TRBJ1-1
TGTGCCAGTAGTACCCTACTGGCCACAGATACGCAGTATTTT	CASSTLLATDTQYF	TRBV19	few	-	TRBJ2-3
TGCAGTGCTACCGGGACCGCTAGTGAGCAGTACTTC	CSATGTASEQYF	TRBV20-1	-	-	TRBJ2-7
TGTGCCAGCAGTTTATCGTTTAGGGGCAGGGGAAGGGGGCAAGAGACCCAGTACTTC	CASSLSFRGRGRGQETQYF	TRBV27	-	-	TRBJ2-5
TGTGCCAGCAGCCCGAGGGTAGCCCACGAGCAGTACTTC	CASSPRVAHEQYF	TRBV9	few	-	TRBJ2-7
TGTGCCAGCAGCCAGGAGATCACAGATACGCAGTATTTT	CASSQEITDTQYF	TRBV7-2	many	-	TRBJ2-3
TGTGCCAGCAGTTCCTCTGGCGGGGTGTACACAGATACGCAGTATTTT	CASSSSGGVYTDTQYF	TRBV12-3/TRBV12-4	many	-	TRBJ2-3
TGCGCCAGCAGCCAAGATGTCCCCGGGACAGGGAGCCACTACGAGCAGTACTTC	CASSQDVPGTGSHYEQYF	TRBV4-1	many	TRBD1	TRBJ2-7
TGCGCCAGCAGCTCAGCACTAGCGGGACTGGGAGGGACCCAGTACTTC	CASSSALAGLGGTQYF	TRBV5-1	many	TRBD2	TRBJ2-5
TGTGCCAGCAGCTTACCCACACCCACAGATACGCAGTATTTT	CASSLPTPTDTQYF	TRBV7-9	many	-	TRBJ2-3
TGTGCCAGCCAGGGGAACACTGAAGCTTTCTTT	CASQGNTEAFF	TRBV27	-	-	TRBJ1-1
TGTGCCAGCTCACCAGCGTCTGGGAACACTGAAGCTTTCTTT	CASSPASGNTEAFF	TRBV18	many	-	TRBJ1-1
TGTGCCAGCAGTGAAGAGTGGCTGGGAGGGACTGAAGCTTTCTTT	CASSEEWLGGTEAFF	TRBV2	few	-	TRBJ1-1
TGTGCCAGCAGTGAAGCGGGGCCCCCGGAGCCCCAGCATTTT	CASSEAGPPEPQHF	TRBV6-1	-	-	TRBJ1-5
TGCAGCGTTGTCCCGGAGGGGGGTGAGCAGTTCTTC	CSVVPEGGEQFF	TRBV29-1	many	-	TRBJ2-1
TGTGCCTGGAGTCCCATAAACGGGGAGCTGTTTTTT	CAWSPINGELFF	TRBV30	-	-	TRBJ2-2
TGTGCCAGCAGCCCGGTAGGAGGGCTATCCACCTACGAGCAGTACTTC	CASSPVGGLSTYEQYF	TRBV14	few	-	TRBJ2-7
TGTGCCAGCAGCCCGACGGGGGGTTGGCAGCCCCAGCATTTT	CASSPTGGWQPQHF	TRBV4-2	many	-	TRBJ1-5
TGTGCCTGGAACTATGGGACAGGGGGTACCTACGAGCAGTACTTC	CAWNYGTGGTYEQYF	TRBV30	few	TRBD1	TRBJ2-7
TGTGCCAGCAGCCCTCTCGGGTCAGGGAGGGCCAACGTCCTGACTTTC	CASSPLGSGRANVLTF	TRBV7-2	many	-	TRBJ2-6
TGTGCCAGCAGCGTAGATCTAGCGGGGGGTGTACATGAGCAGTTCTTC	CASSVDLAGGVHEQFF	TRBV9	-	TRBD2	TRBJ2-1
TGCAGCGTTGAATTCCTAGAAAGTCTTAGCGGGTCTGGTGAGCAGTTCTTC	CSVEFLESLSGSGEQFF	TRBV29-1	many	TRBD2	TRBJ2-1
TGCAGTGCTAGAGGGGGACTAGCGGGAGAGAGGGATACGCAGTATTTT	CSARGGLAGERDTQYF	TRBV20-1	-	TRBD2	TRBJ2-3
TGTGCCACCAGCAGAGATCCGAGGGTCGGGGATTCACCCCTCCACTTT	CATSRDPRVGDSPLHF	TRBV15	-	-	TRBJ1-6
TGTGCCAGCAGTGAAGCGGGACGACATTACGAGCAGTACTTC	CASSEAGRHYEQYF	TRBV6-1	-	-	TRBJ2-7
TGTGCCAGCAGTTTCCCGAGCTCTGGAAACACCATATATTTT	CASSFPSSGNTIYF	TRBV28	-	-	TRBJ1-3
TGTGCCAGCAAGGAAGAGTATAGCAATCAGCCCCAGCATTTT	CASKEEYSNQPQHF	TRBV6-1	many	-	TRBJ1-5